Described below is a single TCR beta chain sequence and its context. The source of the sample is a study of blood T cell repertoires in COVID-19. Looking at the study overall: There were acute and convalescent COVID-19 samples, and they came from the United States, Italy and Spain.

Original analysis: From reference gene primer amplification, estimates of nucleated cell counts were derived. The table came from immunoSEQ multiplex PCR; TCRdb's copy has only in-frame clones and leaves some out. The DNA was the basis for D and trimming; V, J and clone size are from that table. The sample includes some 130,000 clones, over 75% of them seen just once. With 0 bases removed from V and 8 bases from J, the gap between germline ends came to 16 bases. The germline gives CDR1 GTSNPN, CDR2 SVGIG (reference sequence). The CDR3 contains 15 residues. The sample comprised peripheral blood. The chain combines TRBV30 with TRBJ1-4; maybe TRBD1 (6 bases). The clonotype was recovered from a man in his 70s with active COVID-19. The CDR3 DNA reads as TGTGCCTGGAGTGTAGTAGGAGGGGGGGAGGAAAAACTGTTTTTT. It translates to CAWSVVGGGEEKLFF. The entire variable domain, with the rest obtained from reference TRBV30 and TRBJ1-4, is as follows: SQTIHQWPATLVQPVGSPLSLECTVEGTSNPNLYWYRQAAGRGLQLLFYSVGIGQISSEVPQNLSASRPQDRQFILSSKKLLLSDSGFYLCAWSVVGGGEEKLFFGSGTQLSVL.